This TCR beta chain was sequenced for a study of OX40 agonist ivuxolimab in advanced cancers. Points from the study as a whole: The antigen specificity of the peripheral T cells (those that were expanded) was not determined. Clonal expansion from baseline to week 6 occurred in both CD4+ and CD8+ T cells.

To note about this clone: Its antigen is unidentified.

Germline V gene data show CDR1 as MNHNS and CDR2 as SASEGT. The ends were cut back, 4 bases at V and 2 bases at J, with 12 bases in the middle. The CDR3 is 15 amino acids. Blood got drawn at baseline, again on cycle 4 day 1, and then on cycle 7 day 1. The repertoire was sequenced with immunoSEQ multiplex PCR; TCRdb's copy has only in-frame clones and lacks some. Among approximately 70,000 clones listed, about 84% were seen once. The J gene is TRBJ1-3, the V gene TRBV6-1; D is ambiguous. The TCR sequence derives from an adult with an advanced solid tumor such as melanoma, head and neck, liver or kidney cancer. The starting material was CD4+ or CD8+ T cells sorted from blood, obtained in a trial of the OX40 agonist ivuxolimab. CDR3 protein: CASSGPRGTGNTIYF. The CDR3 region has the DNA TGTGCCAGCAGTGGACCCCGGGGAACTGGAAACACCATATATTTT.